This T cell receptor (beta chain) is from a study of T cells in Graves' hyperthyroidism and ophthalmopathy. Overall study results and limits: Among clonotypes expanded in thyroid above 0.001, most were also found in blood.

With regard to this clonotype: Its antigen is undetermined.

Germline V gene lookup returns CDR1 DFQATT and CDR2 SNEGSKA (reference sequence). The CDR3 covers 11 residues. Trimming pared 5 bases from V and 7 bases from J, leaving 11 bases between. RNA transcripts provided the source from which TCR beta CDR3 regions were amplified. First-round RT-PCR with HTBI primers amplified the TCR CDR3 region. Each CDR3 protein is one row after TCRdb ran MiXCR on the multiplex PCR reads. This table has about 200,000 distinct CDR3 sequences, about 17% appearing once. This clonotype was sampled from a man aged 35 to 55 with Graves' hyperthyroidism. The V and J genes are TRBV20-1 and TRBJ1-2; no reliable D call. The sample comprised blood. This CDR3 is CSASPPGGYTF. CDR3 nucleotide sequence: TGCAGTGCTTCGCCTCCGGGTGGCTACACCTTC.